This T cell receptor beta chain derives from a study of cytomegalovirus exposure and HLA in healthy donors. General study results and limits: In a later analysis, 15,000 to 20,000 TCR beta sequences were associated with HLA alleles at 0.05 false discovery rate.

A multiplex PCR was run with 60 Vbeta primers and 13 Jbeta primers. Some clones are missing from TCRdb's copy, which holds only in-frame ones; the method was immunoSEQ multiplex PCR. The data contain over 150,000 clones, around 80% of them singletons. Comments on this clone: Antigen: not known.

V gave up 0 bases and J gave up 1 base, with 13 bases separating them. Germline CDR1 reads SGHRS; CDR2 reads YFSETQ. The CDR3 runs 16 residues. The chain recombines TRBV5-1 with TRBJ1-1; D is perhaps TRBD1 (5 bases). Sequences were obtained from PBMCs. The TCR was taken from a man aged 18 to 30 in good health and CMV-seronegative. The CDR3, as DNA: TGCGCCAGCAGCTTGGTCAGGGCCGTTTCGAACACTGAAGCTTTCTTT. Protein sequence: CASSLVRAVSNTEAFF.